This record concerns one T cell receptor (beta chain) sequence. The antigen remains undetermined. This CDR3 region has 15 residues. Deletions cut 4 bases from V and 1 base from J, with 11 bases between. Germline-derived CDR1 and CDR2 are LGHNA and YSLEER. The sample belongs to a study of beta chain features in type 1 diabetes. Study context: Examination of sorted cells across all samples involved over 85,000,000 cells.

Reverse transcribing all isolated RNA meant expressed TCRB transcripts were sequenced. Profiled with immunoSEQ multiplex PCR; TCRdb holds only in-frame clones, not every one. The data show about 150,000 clones, approximately 9% seen once. Study results and limitations: Shorter TCRB CDR3s, moderately but significantly so, were found in Type 1 diabetes patients in all four CD4+ subsets. A closer apparent resemblance between naive, central memory and Treg TCRB repertoires was seen in patients than in healthy donors.

The chain recombines TRBV4-3 with TRBJ1-3, with D unresolved. The sample was central memory CD4+ T cells from blood. This clonotype was obtained from a young woman in good health. CDR3 nucleotides: TGCGCCAGCAGCCGAAGTTACAGATCTGGAAACACCATATATTTT. Translating it yields CASSRSYRSGNTIYF.